This TCR beta chain was sequenced in a study of regulatory T cells in long-lasting Graves disease. Findings of the study overall: Persistent Graves' patients showed a TCR diversity that was lower than that of newly diagnosed ones.

Through Arm-PCR of CDR3 regions and iRepertoire HTBI primers, TCR beta libraries were built. TCRdb re-called the multiplex PCR reads with MiXCR, one entry per CDR3 protein. The sample carries approximately 350,000 distinct CDR3 sequences, under 20% recorded once. J gave up 2 bases and V 5 bases, and 8 bases lay outside the gene matches. Germline V gene sequence: CDR1 SEHNR, CDR2 FQNEAQ (reference sequence). The CDR3 has 18 amino acids. Time point given: newly diagnosed GD, antithyroid drugs for less than 3 months. Preparation of the TCR library used RNA extracted from PBMCs. As for this clonotype: The target antigen is unknown.

These data are also associated with another study on T cells in Graves' hyperthyroidism and ophthalmopathy. That work contributes: Those with hyperthyroidism were 18 to 65 years old, newly diagnosed, and ill for under 2 months. Patients showing uncontrolled infection, other autoimmune disease, pregnancy or lactation were ineligible. The TCR CDR3 was amplified in a first-round RT-PCR using the HTBI primer set.

The TCR comes from a woman between 18 and 30 years old with Graves disease. The sample consisted of peripheral blood mononuclear cells (PBMCs), taken at new diagnosis, from a patient treated with antithyroid drugs. V and J are TRBV7-9 and TRBJ2-6; 11 nucleotides match TRBD1. The CDR3 coding sequence is TGTGCCAGCAGCCCGTGGGACAGGGGGGGCCCTGGGGCCAACGTCCTGACTTTC. Encoded protein: CASSPWDRGGPGANVLTF.